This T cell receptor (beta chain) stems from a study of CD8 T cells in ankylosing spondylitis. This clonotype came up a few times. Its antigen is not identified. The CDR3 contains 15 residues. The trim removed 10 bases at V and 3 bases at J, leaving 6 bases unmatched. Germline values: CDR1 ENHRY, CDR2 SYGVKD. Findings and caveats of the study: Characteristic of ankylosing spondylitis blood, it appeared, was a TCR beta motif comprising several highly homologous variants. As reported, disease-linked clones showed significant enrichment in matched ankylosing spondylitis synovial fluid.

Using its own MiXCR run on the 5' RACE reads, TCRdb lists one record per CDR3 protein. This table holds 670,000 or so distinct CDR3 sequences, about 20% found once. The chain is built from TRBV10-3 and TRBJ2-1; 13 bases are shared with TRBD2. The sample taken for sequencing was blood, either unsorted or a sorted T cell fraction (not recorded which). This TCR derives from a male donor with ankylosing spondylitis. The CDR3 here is CASRLAGGGYNEQFF. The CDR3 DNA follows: TGTGCCAGCCGACTAGCGGGAGGAGGCTACAATGAGCAGTTCTTC.